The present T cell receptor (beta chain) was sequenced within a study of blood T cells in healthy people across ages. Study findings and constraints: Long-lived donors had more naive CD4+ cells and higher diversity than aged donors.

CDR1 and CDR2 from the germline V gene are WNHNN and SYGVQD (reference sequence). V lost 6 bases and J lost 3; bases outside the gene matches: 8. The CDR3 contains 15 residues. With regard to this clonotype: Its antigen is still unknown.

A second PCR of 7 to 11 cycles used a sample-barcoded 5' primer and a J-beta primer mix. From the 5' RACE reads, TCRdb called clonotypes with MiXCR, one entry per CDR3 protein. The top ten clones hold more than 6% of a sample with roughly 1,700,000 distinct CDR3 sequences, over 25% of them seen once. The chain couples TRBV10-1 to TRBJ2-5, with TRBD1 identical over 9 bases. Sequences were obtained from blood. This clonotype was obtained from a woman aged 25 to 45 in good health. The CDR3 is CASSNLRQGEETQYF. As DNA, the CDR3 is TGCGCCAGCAGCAATCTCAGACAGGGGGAAGAGACCCAGTACTTC.